This T cell receptor (beta chain) was observed in a study of human T cells and chemical hapten exposure. Study-level background: A roughly 2 cm by roughly 2 cm inner upper arm patch received 2% DPC for sensitization.

Each CDR3 protein is one row after TCRdb ran MiXCR on the RACE reads. The table lists 100,000 or so distinct CDR3 sequences, around 10% of them singletons. The CDR3 runs to 16 residues. V lost 0 bases to trimming and J lost 0 bases, with 9 bases between them. Germline V gene data show CDR1 as LGHNA and CDR2 as YSLEER. Time point in this sample: patch test 1, 2 weeks after DPC sensitization. This sample's treatment: therapeutic diphenylcyclopropenone sensitization with weekly scalp DPC. Sequencing was performed on whole blood, taken in connection with sensitization to the hapten diphenylcyclopropenone (DPC). This clonotype was sampled from a woman in her thirties or forties with alopecia areata. Some clones in this sample may be carry-over from other donors' samples. The chain couples TRBV4-3 to TRBJ2-4; D is uncertain. The CDR3 reads CASSQDSMVAKNIQYF. CDR3 in DNA: TGCGCCAGCAGCCAAGATTCGATGGTAGCCAAAAACATTCAGTACTTC.